The 26 T cell receptor beta chains presented below share a single source sample, sequenced in a study of cytomegalovirus exposure and HLA in healthy donors. 60 Vbeta and 13 Jbeta primers were used in PCR. The data were produced by immunoSEQ multiplex PCR, yet TCRdb's version contains in-frame clones alone and is incomplete. In the table there are 150,000 to 250,000 clones, 60% to 85% of which are singletons. Sequenced: PBMCs. The receptors stem from a girl aged 10 to 17 in good health and CMV-seropositive.

This clone was observed a few times. The V gene is TRBV15, the J gene TRBJ2-3, with 8 bases fitting TRBD2. CDR3 size: 16 residues. The trim removed 5 bases at V and 2 bases at J, leaving 9 bases unmatched. Germline-derived CDR1 and CDR2 are LNHNV and YYDKDF (reference sequence). CDR3 nucleotides: TGTGCCACCAGCGGACACGGACTAGCCCTCACAGATACGCAGTATTTT. Residues: CATSGHGLALTDTQYF.

Comments on this clone: The missing conserved phenylalanine or tryptophan at the end of this CDR3 makes a read error likely. The chain carries TRBV10-2 and TRBJ2-7, with D possibly matching TRBD2 (5 bases). Trimming took 1 base from V and 6 from J, leaving 13 bases between them. The CDR3 covers 14 residues. Germline assignment: CDR1 WSHSY and CDR2 SAAADI. The CDR3 here is CASSEWVGSGEQYL. The CDR3, as DNA: TGCGCCAGCAGTGAGTGGGTAGGGAGCGGCGAGCAGTACCTC.

The V call is TRBV5-1, the J call TRBJ2-7, with TRBD2 as a possible D gene (7 bases). Germline CDR1 SGHRS, CDR2 YFSETQ. V was pared by 1 base and J by 2 bases, with 13 bases between. The CDR3 covers 15 residues. Written as DNA, the CDR3 is TGCGCCAGCAGCTTGAAGGACGGGGGGCCCTACGAGCAGTACTTC. It specifies CASSLKDGGPYEQYF.

The chain joins TRBV10-1 to TRBJ1-2, with no clear D. Germline CDR1 and CDR2: WNHNN and SYGVQD (reference sequence). This CDR3 contains 11 residues. Between the trimmed V and J ends, which lost 6 bases and 9 bases, there was a span of 11 bases. This chain's CDR3 is CASSRLRSYTF. The CDR3 DNA reads as TGCGCCAGCAGCAGGTTGAGAAGCTACACCTTC.

J is TRBJ1-5 and V is TRBV11-2, with D possibly matching TRBD1 (5 bases). Germline V gene sequence: CDR1 SGHAT, CDR2 FQNNGV. V lost 3 bases and J lost 6, with 15 bases in between. This CDR3 spans 15 amino acids. DNA of the CDR3: TGTGCCAGCAGCTTTGGGCCTCAAAGGGGTCAGCCCCAGCATTTT. As protein: CASSFGPQRGQPQHF.

Details on this clone: Different DNA sequences within this sample yield the same CDR3. This chain links TRBV10-3 with TRBJ1-5; 9 nucleotides agree with TRBD1. Germline values: CDR1 ENHRY, CDR2 SYGVKD. The length of the CDR3 is 16 residues. The V and J ends lost 3 bases and 7 bases, in that order; junction bases with no gene match: 10. This CDR3 reads CAISDPLGQGGQPQHF. The CDR3 DNA reads TGTGCCATCAGTGACCCGTTGGGACAGGGTGGCCAGCCCCAGCATTTT.

This clone was counted a single time. V usage is TRBV1 and J usage is TRBJ2-7; the D call in the table, TRBD2, was not verified against the DNA. TRBV1 is a pseudogene. The CDR3 totals 15 residues. In DNA form, the CDR3 reads TGCACCAGCAGCCCCCGGGGGACTAGCAGCGACGAGCAGTACTTC. It specifies CTSSPRGTSSDEQYF.

The V and J genes are TRBV19 and TRBJ2-7, with D maybe TRBD1 (6 bases). The CDR3 consists of 14 residues. Per germline, CDR1 LNHDA and CDR2 SQIVND (reference sequence). The V end was cut by 4 bases, the J end by 5 bases, with 15 bases between. The CDR3 DNA sequence: TGTGCCAGTAGTACGCAGACAGGACTCAACGAGCAGTACTTC. Translated, it gives CASSTQTGLNEQYF.

This chain links TRBV11-2 with TRBJ1-2; D gene uncertain. This CDR3 is 13 amino acids long. In germline, CDR1 is SGHAT, CDR2 FQNNGV. Deletions cut 7 bases from V and 2 bases from J, with 11 bases between. CDR3 amino acids: CASTPGANYGYTF. CDR3 nucleotides: TGTGCCAGCACCCCGGGAGCCAACTATGGCTACACCTTC.

The chain employs TRBV9 and TRBJ1-2; TRBD1 matches at 8 bases. V shed 2 bases, J shed 3 bases, and the junction held 3 bases outside the gene matches. The germline V gene has CDR1 SGDLS and CDR2 YYNGEE. The CDR3 runs 14 residues. The DNA for the CDR3 is TGTGCCAGCAGCGTGACGACAGGGGACTATGGCTACACCTTC. This translates into CASSVTTGDYGYTF.

The V gene is TRBV6-6, the J gene TRBJ2-7, with TRBD1 identical over 7 bases. The CDR3 runs to 15 residues. Germline lookup yields CDR1 MNHNY and CDR2 SVGAGI (reference sequence). V lost 5 bases and J lost 1; bases outside the gene matches: 8. CDR3 region: CASSPLDRTSYEQYF. For the CDR3, the DNA is TGTGCCAGCAGTCCGCTGGACAGGACATCCTACGAGCAGTACTTC.

This clone was observed a single time. The chain links TRBV12-5 to TRBJ1-4; TRBD1 is a possible D gene (5 bases). The germline V gene encodes CDR1 LGHNT and CDR2 FRNRAP. This CDR3 contains 20 residues. Trimming pared 6 bases from V and 6 bases from J, leaving 32 bases between. The CDR3 sequence: CASGTLINGGSLGVDEKLFF. CDR3 DNA sequence: TGTGCTAGTGGCACACTGATTAATGGGGGGTCACTTGGAGTTGATGAAAAACTGTTTTTT.

This chain links TRBV7-2 with TRBJ2-5; TRBD2 matches at 8 bases. CDR1 is SGHTA and CDR2 is FQGNSA in the germline V gene. This CDR3 region has 17 residues. J was trimmed by 0 bases and V by 2 bases; bases with no gene match: 8. CDR3: CASSLIRRGDNQETQYF. In nucleotides, the CDR3 is TGTGCCAGCAGCTTAATCCGGCGGGGGGATAACCAAGAGACCCAGTACTTC. Together with reference TRBV7-2 and TRBJ2-5, the CDR3 gives the full variable domain: GAGVSQSPSNKVTEKGKDVELRCDPISGHTALYWYRQSLGQGLEFLIYFQGNSAPDKSGLPSDRFSAERTGGSVSTLTIQRTQQEDSAVYLCASSLIRRGDNQETQYFGPGTRLLVL.

This rearrangement joins TRBV2 to TRBJ2-3; 13 nucleotides align to TRBD2. Germline V lookup: CDR1 SNHLY, CDR2 FYNNEI. The ends lost 6 bases at V and 2 bases at J; junction bases unmatched: 2. The length of the CDR3 is 15 residues. The CDR3: CASRGTSGVTDTQYF. In DNA form, the CDR3 reads TGTGCCAGCAGGGGGACTAGCGGGGTCACAGATACGCAGTATTTT.

The chain combines TRBV27 with TRBJ2-5; D may be TRBD1 (5 bases). The CDR3 totals 13 residues. V was pared by 2 bases and J by 5 bases, with 9 bases between. Germline CDR1 reads MNHEY; CDR2 reads SMNVEV (reference sequence). Here the CDR3 DNA reads TGTGCCAGCAGTTTAAGGGGAAGGGAGACCCAGTACTTC. Its translation is CASSLRGRETQYF.

This clone appeared once. J is TRBJ2-3 and V is TRBV11-2, with TRBD1 as a possible D gene (6 bases). Germline assignment: CDR1 SGHAT and CDR2 FQNNGV. Trimming removed 0 bases at V and 10 bases at J, with 20 bases between. The CDR3 extends over 16 amino acids. The CDR3 loop is CASSLEVGAATSAQYF. The CDR3 bases are TGTGCCAGCAGCTTAGAGGTGGGGGCCGCGACGAGTGCGCAGTATTTT.

Regarding this clone: This sample also contains other DNA sequences that code for the same CDR3. The chain links TRBV2 to TRBJ2-7, with a possible D match to TRBD2 (6 bases). Trimming removed 7 bases from V and 4 bases from J, with 8 bases in between. The CDR3 runs to 11 residues. Germline loops: CDR1 SNHLY, CDR2 FYNNEI. For the CDR3, the DNA is TGTGCCAGCACTGGGGGGTACGAGCAGTACTTC. Its protein product is CASTGGYEQYF. The full variable domain, with the rest looked up from reference TRBV2 and TRBJ2-7, is EPEVTQTPSHQVTQMGQEVILRCVPISNHLYFYWYRQILGQKVEFLVSFYNNEISEKSEIFDDQFSVERPDGSNFTLKIRSTKLEDSAMYFCASTGGYEQYFGPGTRLTVT.

The chain employs TRBV6-5 and TRBJ1-3; no reliable D call. The germline gives CDR1 MNHEY, CDR2 SVGAGI. The length of the CDR3 is 16 residues. Trimming left V 0 bases short and J 2 bases short, with 11 bases between. The CDR3 loop is CASSYSIGVTGNTIYF. The CDR3 DNA sequence: TGTGCCAGCAGTTACTCGATCGGGGTTACTGGAAACACCATATATTTT.

This clone came up a few times. The chain has TRBV5-3 and TRBJ1-5, with no clear D. TRBV5-3 is assigned to the ORF class and has an uncertain function. V lost 0 bases and J lost 2, with 12 bases in between. The CDR3 is 16 residues long. CDR3 region: CARSLAGRRGNQPQHF. CDR3 DNA sequence: TGTGCCAGAAGCTTGGCGGGCCGGAGGGGCAATCAGCCCCAGCATTTT.

DNA of the CDR3: TGTGCCAGCACCTTCCGGGGAACTTCCTACGAGCAGTACTTC. Protein: CASTFRGTSYEQYF. This chain uses TRBV13 with TRBJ2-7; D is perhaps TRBD2 (5 bases). The CDR3 is 14 residues long. In germline, CDR1 is PRHDT, CDR2 FYEKMQ (reference sequence). The V end lost 7 bases, the J end lost 1 base, and 14 bases lay between the germline ends.

This rearrangement joins TRBV5-4 to TRBJ2-6; D is possibly TRBD1 (6 bases). CDR1 and CDR2 (germline): SGHNT, YYREEE (reference sequence). V was shortened by 5 bases and J by 4 bases, with 13 bases between the two germline ends. The CDR3 spans 15 residues. In nucleotides, the CDR3 is TGTGCCAGCAGGGTTACAGGGTACGGGGCCAACGTCCTGACTTTC. Translated: CASRVTGYGANVLTF.

The gene calls are TRBV6-5 and TRBJ2-1, with 10 bases lining up with TRBD2. The germline V gene encodes CDR1 MNHEY and CDR2 SVGAGI. V lost 7 bases to trimming and J lost 7 bases; unmatched junction nucleotides: 10. CDR3 length: 15 residues. As DNA, the CDR3 is TGTGCCAGCACTCGAAGCGGGGGGGCCGGGAATGAGCAGTTCTTC. It translates to CASTRSGGAGNEQFF.

This chain joins TRBV2 and TRBJ2-1; 9 bases agree with TRBD1. This CDR3 is 16 amino acids long. V lost 1 base to trimming and J lost 5 bases; unmatched junction nucleotides: 6. Germline V lookup: CDR1 SNHLY, CDR2 FYNNEI. The CDR3 sequence: CASSEDTGGLNNEQFF. Here the CDR3 DNA reads TGTGCCAGCAGTGAAGATACAGGGGGCCTGAACAATGAGCAGTTCTTC. Full variable domain (outside the CDR3, taken from reference TRBV2 and TRBJ2-1): EPEVTQTPSHQVTQMGQEVILRCVPISNHLYFYWYRQILGQKVEFLVSFYNNEISEKSEIFDDQFSVERPDGSNFTLKIRSTKLEDSAMYFCASSEDTGGLNNEQFFGPGTRLTVL.

This clone has only a few counts. V is TRBV15 and J is TRBJ2-1; perhaps TRBD1 as D (5 bases). The CDR3 spans 18 residues. The V end was cut by 0 bases, the J end by 2 bases, with 17 bases between. Germline V gives CDR1 LNHNV, CDR2 YYDKDF (reference sequence). In DNA, the CDR3 is TGTGCCACCAGCAGAGAACTGGGGCGACAGAGCCCCTACAATGAGCAGTTCTTC. Its protein product is CATSRELGRQSPYNEQFF. Drawing the rest from reference TRBV15 and TRBJ2-1, the complete variable domain is DAMVIQNPRYQVTQFGKPVTLSCSQTLNHNVMYWYQQKSSQAPKLLFHYYDKDFNNEADTPDNFQSRRPNTSFCFLDIRSPGLGDTAMYLCATSRELGRQSPYNEQFFGPGTRLTVL.

This chain connects TRBV11-2 to TRBJ2-5, with D perhaps matching TRBD1 (6 bases). CDR3 size: 15 residues. Trimming pared 7 bases from V and 3 bases from J, leaving 18 bases between. Germline V gene lookup returns CDR1 SGHAT and CDR2 FQNNGV. The CDR3, as DNA: TGTGCCAGCACCCTGCGGACAGCCCTGAAAGAGACCCAGTACTTC. It is translated as CASTLRTALKETQYF.

This clone has only one observation. This rearrangement joins TRBV5-6 to TRBJ1-1; 8 nucleotides agree with TRBD1. The CDR3 runs to 14 residues. Trimming cost V 6 bases and J 1 base; bases outside gene matches: 5. Germline V gives CDR1 SGHDT, CDR2 YYEEEE. The CDR3 reads CASIRQGPNTEAFF. The CDR3 nucleotides read TGTGCCAGCATAAGACAGGGGCCGAACACTGAAGCTTTCTTT.